Each of the 22 T cell receptor beta chains below was sequenced from the same sample in a study of blood T cell repertoires in COVID-19. The data were produced by immunoSEQ multiplex PCR, yet TCRdb's version contains in-frame clones alone and is incomplete. The sample yields around 250,000 clones, around 82% seen once. Source material: peripheral blood. The receptors originated from a man in his fifties with active or convalescent COVID-19.

In this sample, this clone turned up once. The chain joins TRBV7-9 to TRBJ1-2, with a weak D call TRBD1 (5 bases). The CDR3 covers 14 residues. Germline V gene data show CDR1 as SEHNR and CDR2 as FQNEAQ (reference sequence). With 7 bases removed from V and 4 bases from J, the gap between germline ends came to 16 bases. CDR3 nucleotide sequence: TGTGCCAGCACCGATCTACGGGGGACCTATGGCTACACCTTC. Translation: CASTDLRGTYGYTF.

The V call is TRBV6-1, the J call TRBJ1-2; TRBD1 might be the D (6 bases). CDR1 is MNHNS and CDR2 is SASEGT in the germline V gene. The V end lost 2 bases, the J end lost 8 bases, and 15 bases lay between the germline ends. This CDR3 spans 14 amino acids. CDR3 sequence reads: CASSEFSGGGGYTF. CDR3 bases: TGTGCCAGCAGTGAATTTTCGGGGGGCGGCGGCTACACCTTC.

The genes are TRBV6-2 or TRBV6-3 and TRBJ1-5; 8 nucleotides line up with TRBD1. V shed 2 bases and J 4 bases; nucleotides not matched to a gene: 7. Germline V gene data show CDR1 as MNHEY and CDR2 as SVGEGT. The CDR3 runs 16 residues. The CDR3 spells CASSYGGRGLNQPQHF. The CDR3 DNA reads TGTGCCAGCAGTTACGGGGGCAGGGGGCTGAATCAGCCCCAGCATTTT.

The chain is built from TRBV7-8 and TRBJ2-2; D possibly corresponds to TRBD1 (7 bases). V was cut by 5 bases and J by 6 bases, with 19 bases left in between. The germline V gene encodes CDR1 SGHVS and CDR2 FQNEAQ. The CDR3 runs 16 residues. The CDR3 loop reads CASSPLGGGGAGELFF. The CDR3 nucleotides are TGTGCCAGCAGCCCCCTAGGAGGGGGCGGTGCCGGGGAGCTGTTTTTT.

This chain links TRBV28 with TRBJ1-6; TRBD1 matches 8 bases. V lost 6 bases, J lost 0 bases, and 7 bases stayed unmatched. Germline assignment: CDR1 MDHEN and CDR2 SYDVKM. The CDR3 is 17 amino acids. CDR3: CASSVTGGSSYNSPLHF. The CDR3 region has the DNA TGTGCCAGCAGCGTTACAGGGGGGAGCTCCTATAATTCACCCCTCCACTTT.

The rearrangement uses TRBV9 and TRBJ1-2, with 8 bases lining up with TRBD1. The CDR3 length is 17 residues. Germline V gene lookup returns CDR1 SGDLS and CDR2 YYNGEE. With 3 bases clipped from V and 0 bases from J, the junction kept 10 bases outside the gene matches. CDR3 DNA: TGTGCCAGCAGCGAAGACAGGGGTGAGGGAGCTAACTATGGCTACACCTTC. It encodes CASSEDRGEGANYGYTF.

The chain couples TRBV6-5 to TRBJ1-4; no firm D call. V shed 5 bases and J shed 8 bases, with 15 bases lying between them. From germline, CDR1 is MNHEY and CDR2 SVGAGI. The CDR3 loop spans 14 amino acids. Here the CDR3 reads CASSNNARSEKLFF. The CDR3 DNA follows: TGTGCCAGCAGTAATAACGCACGGAGCGAAAAACTGTTTTTT.

The rearrangement joins TRBV5-5 to TRBJ2-3, with 8 bases identical to TRBD2. This CDR3 comprises 13 residues. Germline V gene lookup returns CDR1 SGHKS and CDR2 YYEKEE (reference sequence). V lost 4 bases and J lost 5; bases outside the gene matches: 3. CDR3 in amino acids: CASSPGGIDTQYF. CDR3 DNA: TGTGCCAGCAGCCCGGGGGGGATAGATACGCAGTATTTT. Together with reference TRBV5-5 and TRBJ2-3, the CDR3 gives the full variable domain: DAGVTQSPTHLIKTRGQQVTLRCSPISGHKSVSWYQQVLGQGPQFIFQYYEKEERGRGNFPDRFSARQFPNYSSELNVNALLLGDSALYLCASSPGGIDTQYFGPGTRLTVL.

This chain's CDR3 is CASSEARAGGPRGYTF. The CDR3, as DNA: TGTGCCAGCAGTGAAGCGCGGGCAGGGGGTCCTCGGGGCTACACCTTC. The chain combines TRBV6-1 with TRBJ1-2, with 7 bases matching TRBD1. The V and J ends lost 0 bases and 8 bases, in that order; junction bases with no gene match: 12. The length of the CDR3 is 16 residues. Germline V lookup: CDR1 MNHNS, CDR2 SASEGT.

The genes are TRBV6-5 and TRBJ1-2; 7 bases map to TRBD1. Unmatched junction bases numbered 12, after V lost 7 bases and J lost 4 bases. The CDR3 spans 15 residues. CDR1 and CDR2 (germline): MNHEY, SVGAGI. This CDR3 reads CASTRPGTDTYGYTF. The CDR3 DNA follows: TGTGCCAGCACCCGTCCCGGGACAGATACCTATGGCTACACCTTC.

This chain connects TRBV7-8 to TRBJ2-1; TRBD2 aligns across 11 bases. Trimming removed 2 bases from V and 8 bases from J; junction bases left unmatched: 5. This CDR3 is 15 amino acids long. Germline values: CDR1 SGHVS, CDR2 FQNEAQ. The CDR3 nucleotides read TGTGCCAGCAGCTTAAGTAGCGGGGGGGCCTATGAGCAGTTCTTC. It specifies CASSLSSGGAYEQFF.

The J gene is TRBJ1-1, the V gene TRBV27; D not certain. The V end was cut by 6 bases, the J end by 1 base, with 9 bases between. The CDR3 sequence is 13 residues long. The germline V gene has CDR1 MNHEY and CDR2 SMNVEV (reference sequence). CDR3 nucleotides: TGTGCCAGCAGGGATGCGGCGAACACTGAAGCTTTCTTT. Amino acid sequence: CASRDAANTEAFF.

This clone has only a few counts. The chain employs TRBV5-6 and TRBJ2-5; D remains unclear. The CDR3 has 13 amino acids. Germline loops: CDR1 SGHDT, CDR2 YYEEEE. V lost 1 base to trimming and J lost 4 bases, with 8 bases between them. The CDR3 region is CASSLISAETQYF. The DNA for the CDR3 is TGTGCCAGCAGCTTGATTAGTGCAGAGACCCAGTACTTC.

CDR3 sequence reads: CASSLAGLMGRYEQYF. CDR3 sequence (DNA): TGTGCCAGCAGCTTAGCCGGACTAATGGGACGCTACGAGCAGTACTTC. The rearrangement links TRBV7-9 to TRBJ2-7, with D possibly TRBD2 on 6 matching bases. The CDR3 consists of 16 residues. The germline gives CDR1 SEHNR, CDR2 FQNEAQ (reference sequence). The V gene lost 0 bases and the J gene lost 3 bases, with 15 bases spanning the gap.

This chain links TRBV20-1 with TRBJ1-5, with D unclear. CDR3 size: 13 residues. Trimming took off 3 bases at V and 0 bases at J, with 6 bases between the two ends. CDR1 and CDR2 (germline): DFQATT, SNEGSKA (reference sequence). CDR3 residues: CSASYISNQPQHF. The CDR3 nucleotides read TGCAGTGCTAGTTACATTAGCAATCAGCCCCAGCATTTT.

V gene TRBV27 combines with J gene TRBJ2-3; the match to TRBD2 covers 10 bases. The junction had 7 bases not matched to a gene; V was cut back by 8 bases and J by 5 bases. The CDR3 runs 14 residues. CDR1 is MNHEY, CDR2 SMNVEV, per germline (reference sequence). The CDR3 protein is CASGQRGGQDTQYF. The DNA of the CDR3 is TGTGCCAGCGGGCAGCGGGGGGGCCAAGATACGCAGTATTTT.

The rearrangement joins TRBV5-4 to TRBJ2-5, with 10 nucleotides matching TRBD2. Germline V gives CDR1 SGHNT, CDR2 YYREEE (reference sequence). The trim removed 2 bases at V and 2 bases at J, leaving 6 bases unmatched. This CDR3 comprises 16 residues. DNA of the CDR3: TGTGCCAGCAGCTTCGGCCTAGCGGGGGCTCAAGAGACCCAGTACTTC. The encoded protein is CASSFGLAGAQETQYF.

This clone was counted only a few times. The chain uses TRBV28 and TRBJ2-2, with D possibly matching TRBD1 (6 bases). V lost 8 bases and J lost 2, with 12 bases in between. This CDR3 has 14 residues. The germline V gene has CDR1 MDHEN and CDR2 SYDVKM. The chain's CDR3 is CASVKTGNTGELFF. CDR3 sequence (DNA): TGTGCCAGCGTAAAGACAGGCAACACCGGGGAGCTGTTTTTT.

The gene calls are TRBV9 and TRBJ1-2; 9 bases are shared with TRBD1. Per germline, CDR1 SGDLS and CDR2 YYNGEE. Trimming cost V 0 bases and J 7 bases; bases outside gene matches: 4. There are 14 residues in the CDR3. CDR3 nucleotide sequence: TGTGCCAGCAGCGTAGGCGGGACAGGGACTGGCTACACCTTC. It yields the protein CASSVGGTGTGYTF. Full variable domain (outside the CDR3, taken from reference TRBV9 and TRBJ1-2): DSGVTQTPKHLITATGQRVTLRCSPRSGDLSVYWYQQSLDQGLQFLIQYYNGEERAKGNILERFSAQQFPDLHSELNLSSLELGDSALYFCASSVGGTGTGYTFGSGTRLTVV.

The chain couples TRBV28 to TRBJ1-1; no clear D gene. V gave up 2 bases and J gave up 2 bases, with 3 bases separating them. Germline CDR1 reads MDHEN; CDR2 reads SYDVKM. The CDR3 length is 12 residues. This CDR3 reads CASSLLNTEAFF. Written as DNA, the CDR3 is TGTGCCAGCAGTTTACTTAACACTGAAGCTTTCTTT. Using reference TRBV28 and TRBJ1-1 for the parts outside the CDR3, the full variable domain is DVKVTQSSRYLVKRTGEKVFLECVQDMDHENMFWYRQDPGLGLRLIYFSYDVKMKEKGDIPEGYSVSREKKERFSLILESASTNQTSMYLCASSLLNTEAFFGQGTRLTVV.

The gene calls are TRBV30 and TRBJ1-2; TRBD1 is a possible D gene (6 bases). CDR1 and CDR2 from the germline V gene are GTSNPN and SVGIG (reference sequence). CDR3 size: 16 residues. The V end lost 6 bases, the J end lost 2 bases, and 22 bases lay between the germline ends. CDR3 sequence: CACPPGGGLRNYGYTF. The CDR3 nucleotides are TGTGCCTGCCCCCCGGGAGGGGGACTCCGAAACTATGGCTACACCTTC.

The sample holds a few counts of this clone. The J gene is TRBJ2-7, the V gene TRBV7-6; 8 nucleotides line up with TRBD2. The CDR3 has 19 residues. Germline-derived CDR1 and CDR2 are SGHVS and FNYEAQ. Trimming took 2 bases from V and 2 from J; bases not matched to a gene: 17. In DNA form, the CDR3 reads TGTGCCAGCAGCTTATCAGCCCCCTTGAATACGGGGGGGGCCTACGAGCAGTACTTC. Protein: CASSLSAPLNTGGAYEQYF. Full variable domain (remainder filled in from reference TRBV7-6 and TRBJ2-7): GAGVSQSPRYKVTKRGQDVALRCDPISGHVSLYWYRQALGQGPEFLTYFNYEAQQDKSGLPNDRFSAERPEGSISTLTIQRTEQRDSAMYRCASSLSAPLNTGGAYEQYFGPGTRLTVT.